The clone carrying this T cell receptor beta chain was recorded once. Its cognate antigen is unknown. The sample originates from a study of shared clonotypes between healthy human individuals. The overall study: Used for every donor were three CD4 naive, three CD4 memory, two CD8 naive and one CD8 memory plate. Study-wide findings and caveats: Limitation of the genetic and exposure-history diversity represented came from the few donors.

Measured with immunoSEQ multiplex PCR; TCRdb has only the in-frame clones, and not every one. Of approximately 640,000 clones in the sample, less than 95% were seen once. There are 15 residues in the CDR3. CDR1 and CDR2 (germline): SGDLS, YYNGEE. V was trimmed by 0 bases and J by 5 bases, leaving 12 bases between them. All the donors were Caucasian adults who lived in Nashville, Tennessee. Specimen: memory CD8+ T cells from PBMCs. As for subset: CD45RO+ cells pooled with CCR7-negative TemRA cells. The V gene is TRBV9, the J gene TRBJ2-1; D possibly corresponds to TRBD2 (6 bases). This receptor was identified in a man aged 18 to 35 in good health. Some clones in this sample may be carry-over from other donors' samples. This CDR3 is CASSVGRLANNEQFF. CDR3 in DNA: TGTGCCAGCAGCGTAGGTCGGCTAGCGAACAATGAGCAGTTCTTC.